The T cell receptor (beta chain) described here comes from a study of blood T cells in healthy people across ages. Findings of the study overall: For the donors, CMV status was unknown and possibly confounded expanded clonotype changes. Because sorting was not performed, PBMCs prevented conclusive naive versus antigen-experienced comparison.

This clonotype was seen once. Its antigen is undetermined. The CDR3 loop spans 16 amino acids. Germline lookup yields CDR1 SGDLS and CDR2 YYNGEE. Trimming removed 3 bases from V and 4 bases from J; junction bases left unmatched: 9. Next came a second PCR, run for about 6 to 11 cycles, which used a sample-barcoded 5' primer along with a J-beta primer mix. From the 5' RACE reads, TCRdb called clonotypes with MiXCR, one entry per CDR3 protein. The sample yields hundreds of thousands of distinct CDR3 sequences, more than 50% seen once. Each donor was a healthy Caucasian individual from Russia, aged about 6 to 100.

The V gene is TRBV9, the J gene TRBJ1-4; 7 nucleotides line up with TRBD1. Sequenced: blood. The clonotype originates from a man aged 35-49 years in good health. Here the CDR3 DNA reads TGTGCCAGCAGCGCAACTCACAGGGGCTTTAATGAAAAACTGTTTTTT. Amino acid sequence: CASSATHRGFNEKLFF.